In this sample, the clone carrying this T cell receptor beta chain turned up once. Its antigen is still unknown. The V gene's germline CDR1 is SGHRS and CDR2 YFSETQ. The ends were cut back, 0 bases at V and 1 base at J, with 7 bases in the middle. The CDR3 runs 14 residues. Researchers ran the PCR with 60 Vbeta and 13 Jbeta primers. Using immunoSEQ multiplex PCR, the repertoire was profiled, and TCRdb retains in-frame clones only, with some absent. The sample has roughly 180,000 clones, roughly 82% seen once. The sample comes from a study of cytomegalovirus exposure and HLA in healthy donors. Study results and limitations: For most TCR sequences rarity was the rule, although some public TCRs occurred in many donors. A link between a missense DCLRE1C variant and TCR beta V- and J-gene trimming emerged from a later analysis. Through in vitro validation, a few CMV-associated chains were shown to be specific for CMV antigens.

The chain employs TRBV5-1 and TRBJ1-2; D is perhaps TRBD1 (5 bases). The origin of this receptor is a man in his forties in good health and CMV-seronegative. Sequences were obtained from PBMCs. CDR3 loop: CASSLDQGNYGYTF. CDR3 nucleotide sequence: TGCGCCAGCAGCTTGGATCAGGGTAACTATGGCTACACCTTC.